Sequencing of this T cell receptor beta chain was carried out in a study of blood T cell repertoires in COVID-19. Looking at the study overall: Acute and convalescent COVID-19 samples came from the United States, Italy and Spain. Sample material is recorded as cDNA or gDNA derived from T cells, B-cell-depleted T cells, or PBMCs.

As originally analysed: Scientists estimated how many nucleated cells there were by amplifying reference gene primers. Profiled with immunoSEQ multiplex PCR; TCRdb holds only in-frame clones, not every one. For V, J and clone size, that table is used; D and trimming come from the DNA. The sample yields roughly 250,000 clones, about 80% seen once. This CDR3 region has 13 residues. The germline CDR1 and CDR2 sequences are MDHEN and SYDVKM. V was pared by 5 bases and J by 9 bases, with 17 bases between. Patients from Seattle were sampled longitudinally, starting during active infection. The sequence derives from a person between 65 and 79 years old with COVID-19, enrolled during active disease. The material sequenced was peripheral blood. The chain combines TRBV28 with TRBJ2-7; possible D gene TRBD1, 5 bases. CDR3 coding DNA: TGTGCCAGCAGTATAAGCCAGGGCACGGTGCAGTACTTC. It encodes CASSISQGTVQYF.